Shown below are 28 T cell receptor beta chains from a single sample sequenced in a study of human T cells and chemical hapten exposure. It was from unfractionated whole blood that total RNA was extracted. TCRdb itself ran the 5' RACE reads through MiXCR, one entry per CDR3 protein. This table has under 150,000 distinct CDR3 sequences, approximately 20% appearing once. The origin of the receptors is a human donor in good health.

This clonotype showed up just a few times. V is TRBV12-5 and J is TRBJ2-1, with 8 bases that match TRBD1. Trimming removed 5 bases from V and 15 bases from J; junction bases left unmatched: 9. Germline CDR1 LGHNT, CDR2 FRNRAP. This CDR3 has 12 amino acids. CDR3 in DNA: TGTGCTAGTGGTACCGGGACAGGTCTCCGGTTCTTC. Translation: CASGTGTGLRFF.

The table lists this clonotype with a few counts. The J gene is TRBJ2-3, the V gene TRBV28; TRBD2 matches at 10 bases. The ends lost 3 bases at V and 0 bases at J; junction bases unmatched: 6. The germline V gene encodes CDR1 MDHEN and CDR2 SYDVKM. The CDR3 extends over 17 amino acids. CDR3 coding DNA: TGTGCCAGCAGTTTTCTTAGCGGGAGGCTAAGCACAGATACGCAGTATTTT. Translating gives CASSFLSGRLSTDTQYF. Full variable domain (outside the CDR3, taken from reference TRBV28 and TRBJ2-3): DVKVTQSSRYLVKRTGEKVFLECVQDMDHENMFWYRQDPGLGLRLIYFSYDVKMKEKGDIPEGYSVSREKKERFSLILESASTNQTSMYLCASSFLSGRLSTDTQYFGPGTRLTVL.

The chain employs TRBV9 and TRBJ2-1; D is unclear. V gave up 4 bases and J gave up 9 bases, with 8 bases separating them. Germline loops: CDR1 SGDLS, CDR2 YYNGEE. The CDR3 sequence is 11 residues long. CDR3 sequence: CASSTIGEQFF. The CDR3 DNA follows: TGTGCCAGCAGCACGATTGGTGAGCAGTTCTTC. Full variable domain (outside the CDR3, taken from reference TRBV9 and TRBJ2-1): DSGVTQTPKHLITATGQRVTLRCSPRSGDLSVYWYQQSLDQGLQFLIQYYNGEERAKGNILERFSAQQFPDLHSELNLSSLELGDSALYFCASSTIGEQFFGPGTRLTVL.

V gene TRBV12-3 or TRBV12-4 combines with J gene TRBJ1-1; D gene ambiguous. Trimming shortened V by 3 bases and J by 1 base, and 9 bases separated the two germline ends. This CDR3 region has 14 residues. The CDR3 region has the DNA TGTGCCAGCAGTTTTGGTCACCGGAACACTGAAGCTTTCTTT. Protein sequence: CASSFGHRNTEAFF.

The sample holds a few counts of this clonotype. This chain joins TRBV28 and TRBJ1-5; a weak D match, TRBD1 (5 bases). CDR1 MDHEN and CDR2 SYDVKM come from the germline V gene. The CDR3 covers 15 residues. Trimming shortened V by 7 bases and J by 4 bases, and 17 bases separated the two germline ends. CDR3: CASTVGRGSNQPQHF. The CDR3 bases are TGTGCCAGCACCGTGGGACGCGGCTCAAATCAGCCCCAGCATTTT.

The chain has TRBV2 and TRBJ2-1, with 8 bases that match TRBD2. The CDR3 sequence is 14 residues long. The germline V gene encodes CDR1 SNHLY and CDR2 FYNNEI. V was clipped by 3 bases and J by 7 bases; unmatched bases: 5. In DNA form, the CDR3 reads TGTGCCAGCAGTGACCGGGAGGGCCTTAATGAGCAGTTCTTC. Amino acid sequence: CASSDREGLNEQFF.

The chain recombines TRBV5-4 with TRBJ2-3; the D gene is possibly TRBD2 (5 bases). Germline values: CDR1 SGHNT, CDR2 YYREEE (reference sequence). The CDR3 extends over 15 amino acids. The V and J ends lost 0 bases and 4 bases respectively, with 12 bases between them. CDR3 coding DNA: TGTGCCAGCAGCTTGGTCCAGGTCGGGGCAGATACGCAGTATTTT. Its protein product is CASSLVQVGADTQYF.

There are a few counts of this clonotype. The gene calls are TRBV5-5 and TRBJ2-5; the match to TRBD1 covers 8 bases. Losses at the gene ends were 1 base for V and 1 base for J; bases not matched to a gene: 3. The CDR3 is 15 amino acids. Germline-derived CDR1 and CDR2 are SGHKS and YYEKEE (reference sequence). This CDR3 is CASSLRTGGQETQYF. CDR3 in DNA: TGTGCCAGCAGCTTGAGAACAGGGGGCCAAGAGACCCAGTACTTC. Full variable domain (outside the CDR3, taken from reference TRBV5-5 and TRBJ2-5): DAGVTQSPTHLIKTRGQQVTLRCSPISGHKSVSWYQQVLGQGPQFIFQYYEKEERGRGNFPDRFSARQFPNYSSELNVNALLLGDSALYLCASSLRTGGQETQYFGPGTRLLVL.

This clonotype has just one count. CDR3 residues: CASSFSETLGSSYNEQFF. Here the CDR3 DNA reads TGTGCCAGCAGTTTCTCGGAAACATTGGGCAGCTCCTACAATGAGCAGTTCTTC. The J gene is TRBJ2-1, the V gene TRBV12-3 or TRBV12-4; D call uncertain. This CDR3 region has 18 residues. V lost 3 bases, J lost 0 bases, and 18 bases lay in between.

CDR3 amino acids: CASSPPAGGRVKFF. Here the CDR3 DNA reads TGTGCCAGCTCACCACCGGCAGGCGGGAGAGTGAAGTTCTTC. The chain links TRBV18 to TRBJ2-1, with 7 bases that match TRBD2. Losses at the gene ends were 0 bases for V and 14 bases for J; bases not matched to a gene: 10. Germline-derived CDR1 and CDR2 are KGHSH and LQKENI. The CDR3 is 14 amino acids.

This CDR3 reads CASSSSSGAGADTQYF. CDR3 in DNA: TGTGCCAGCAGCTCGTCTAGCGGAGCAGGTGCAGATACGCAGTATTTT. The V call is TRBV7-9, the J call TRBJ2-3, with 7 bases fitting TRBD2. V lost 4 bases and J lost 4; bases outside the gene matches: 11. Looked up from germline, CDR1 is SEHNR and CDR2 is FQNEAQ (reference sequence). The length of the CDR3 is 16 residues.

This clonotype was counted only a few times. The chain has TRBV7-9 and TRBJ2-5; TRBD2 might be the D (6 bases). Trimming stripped 4 bases from V and 5 bases from J, with 11 bases between. Per the germline V gene, CDR1 is SEHNR and CDR2 is FQNEAQ (reference sequence). CDR3 length: 13 amino acids. The chain's CDR3 is CASSSPEGETQYF. As DNA, the CDR3 is TGTGCCAGCAGCTCCCCGGAGGGGGAGACCCAGTACTTC.

V usage is TRBV20-1 and J usage is TRBJ2-7; D not certain. CDR1 and CDR2 (germline): DFQATT, SNEGSKA (reference sequence). This CDR3 is built from 18 residues. Trimming removed 0 bases at V and 0 bases at J, with 21 bases between. CDR3 sequence reads: CSARDLDPGPRRSYEQYF. CDR3 nucleotides: TGCAGTGCTAGAGATCTCGACCCTGGGCCCCGACGCTCCTACGAGCAGTACTTC.

The chain recombines TRBV3-1 with TRBJ2-3; 7 bases are shared with TRBD1. The CDR3 extends over 19 amino acids. The J segment lost 6 bases and the V segment lost 2 bases, leaving 20 bases of the junction unmatched. Germline CDR1 LGHDT, CDR2 YNNKEL (reference sequence). In DNA, the CDR3 is TGTGCCAGCAGCCAATTTTGGGGACAGAAGCTAAAAGATAGGGATACGCAGTATTTT. Its protein is CASSQFWGQKLKDRDTQYF.

This clonotype came up a few times. V usage is TRBV29-1 and J usage is TRBJ2-3; a possible D gene is TRBD2 (5 bases). The V gene lost 6 bases and the J gene lost 4 bases, with 5 bases spanning the gap. Germline CDR1 is SQVTM and CDR2 is ANQGSEA. The CDR3 spans 10 residues. CDR3: CSVAADTQYF. The CDR3 coding sequence is TGCAGCGTAGCGGCAGATACGCAGTATTTT.

The chain carries TRBV18 and TRBJ2-3; D might be TRBD2 (7 bases). Germline V gene lookup returns CDR1 KGHSH and CDR2 LQKENI. This CDR3 region has 15 residues. Trimming removed 3 bases at V and 3 bases at J, with 13 bases between. CDR3 nucleotides: TGTGCCAGCTCACCCCAGAGGGGGGGAACAGATACGCAGTATTTT. Translated: CASSPQRGGTDTQYF. The full variable domain, in which reference TRBV18 and TRBJ2-3 provide the parts outside the CDR3, is NAGVMQNPRHLVRRRGQEARLRCSPMKGHSHVYWYRQLPEEGLKFMVYLQKENIIDESGMPKERFSAEFPKEGPSILRIQQVVRGDSAAYFCASSPQRGGTDTQYFGPGTRLTVL.

This clonotype has just a few counts. The CDR3 is CASSSQGLWAPGANVLTF. The CDR3 DNA sequence: TGTGCCAGCAGCTCACAGGGGTTGTGGGCCCCTGGGGCCAACGTCCTGACTTTC. V is TRBV11-2 and J is TRBJ2-6; 7 bases line up with TRBD1. The CDR3 totals 18 residues. J gave up 2 bases and V 4 bases, and 11 bases lay outside the gene matches. CDR1 SGHAT and CDR2 FQNNGV come from the germline V gene.

This rearrangement joins TRBV4-1 to TRBJ2-3, with TRBD2 matching 12 bases. V gave up 1 base and J gave up 4 bases; unmatched junction bases: 6. CDR1 and CDR2 (germline): MGHRA, YSYEKL. The CDR3 runs 17 residues. The CDR3 protein is CASSQVGLAGGSDTQYF. CDR3 nucleotides: TGCGCCAGCAGCCAAGTAGGGCTAGCGGGAGGGTCAGATACGCAGTATTTT.

This clonotype was detected a few times. This chain uses TRBV3-1 with TRBJ2-3; 15 bases are a match to TRBD2. Germline-derived CDR1 and CDR2 are LGHDT and YNNKEL (reference sequence). The CDR3 spans 19 residues. With 1 base clipped from V and 3 bases from J, the junction kept 8 bases outside the gene matches. The CDR3 nucleotides are TGTGCCAGCAGCCAAGGACGGACTAGCGGGAGGGGGAGTACAGATACGCAGTATTTT. Translation: CASSQGRTSGRGSTDTQYF.

The chain couples TRBV20-1 to TRBJ1-2; 7 positions match TRBD1. CDR3 size: 13 residues. Trimming at V came to 3 bases and at J to 5 bases, leaving 6 bases not matched to a gene. Germline CDR1 and CDR2: DFQATT and SNEGSKA (reference sequence). CDR3 sequence (DNA): TGCAGTGCTAGCCCCGACAGGGCGTATGGCTACACCTTC. Translating gives CSASPDRAYGYTF.

This clonotype has more than one count but fewer than ten. The CDR3 here is CASSPGRSGQPQHF. The CDR3 DNA reads TGTGCCAGCAGTCCGGGACGTTCCGGTCAGCCCCAGCATTTT. This sequence joins TRBV12-3 or TRBV12-4 and TRBJ1-5; D is perhaps TRBD1 (5 bases). The CDR3 runs to 14 residues. The V end lost 5 bases, the J end lost 6 bases, and 14 bases lay between the germline ends.

This clonotype was seen only a few times. The DNA of the CDR3 is TGCAGTGCTACCGGGACTAGCGGTCAACGAGAGCAGTTCTTC. Residues: CSATGTSGQREQFF. V and J are TRBV20-1 and TRBJ2-1; 11 bases line up with TRBD2. Germline V gene data show CDR1 as DFQATT and CDR2 as SNEGSKA (reference sequence). J gave up 10 bases and V 4 bases, and 9 bases lay outside the gene matches. The CDR3 has 14 residues.

This clonotype was seen a handful of times. The DNA of the CDR3 is TGCGCCAGCAGCTTAAGACAGGCAAACACTGAAGCTTTCTTT. This encodes CASSLRQANTEAFF. The chain employs TRBV5-1 and TRBJ1-1; the D gene is possibly TRBD1 (6 bases). V was trimmed by 2 bases and J by 2 bases, leaving 10 bases between them. Germline V gene sequence: CDR1 SGHRS, CDR2 YFSETQ. This CDR3 spans 14 amino acids.

This clonotype was counted between two and nine times. The chain recombines TRBV2 with TRBJ1-1; unclear D gene. The CDR3 contains 12 residues. The V end lost 0 bases, the J end lost 4 bases, and 3 bases lay between the germline ends. Germline lookup yields CDR1 SNHLY and CDR2 FYNNEI. CDR3 sequence (DNA): TGTGCCAGCAGTGAAGCGTCCACTGAAGCTTTCTTT. Residues: CASSEASTEAFF.

This clonotype was picked up a small number of times. J is TRBJ1-5 and V is TRBV9, with D perhaps matching TRBD1 (5 bases). Germline V lookup: CDR1 SGDLS, CDR2 YYNGEE. Trimming pared 3 bases from V and 0 bases from J, leaving 7 bases between. The CDR3 loop spans 14 amino acids. The CDR3 nucleotides read TGTGCCAGCAGCGAGGGGTATAGCAATCAGCCCCAGCATTTT. It codes for CASSEGYSNQPQHF.

There are a few counts of this clonotype. This chain connects TRBV20-1 to TRBJ1-5; tentatively, D is TRBD1 (5 bases). With 3 bases removed from V and 6 bases from J, the gap between germline ends came to 21 bases. CDR1 is DFQATT, CDR2 SNEGSKA, per germline (reference sequence). This CDR3 is 16 amino acids long. The CDR3 spells CSARGVKRSSGQPQHF. In DNA, the CDR3 is TGCAGTGCTAGGGGGGTAAAACGGAGCTCGGGTCAGCCCCAGCATTTT.

The rearrangement links TRBV19 to TRBJ2-7, with D possibly being TRBD2 (6 bases). The CDR3 length is 15 residues. Looked up from germline, CDR1 is LNHDA and CDR2 is SQIVND (reference sequence). Trimming cost V 7 bases and J 3 bases, with 19 bases left between them. The CDR3: CASKQEASELYEQYF. CDR3 coding DNA: TGTGCCAGTAAACAGGAGGCTAGCGAGCTCTACGAGCAGTACTTC.

This clonotype has a handful of counts. The rearrangement joins TRBV2 to TRBJ2-7; the match to TRBD2 covers 7 bases. Germline loops: CDR1 SNHLY, CDR2 FYNNEI. This CDR3 is built from 12 residues. The V gene end was trimmed by 10 bases and the J gene end by 4 bases; junction bases not matched to a gene: 7. The CDR3 is CATLTSLYEQYF. In nucleotides, the CDR3 is TGTGCCACCCTGACTAGCCTGTACGAGCAGTACTTC.